These 31 T cell receptor beta chains were all obtained from the same sample, sequenced in a study of PD-L1 blockade in urothelial cancer. Time point described: peripheral blood 6 weeks after treatment start. TCRdb's table, derived via immunoSEQ multiplex PCR, lists solely in-frame clones and lacks some. The profile covers fewer than 90,000 clones, with 91% appearing a single time and about 0.91% taken by the ten largest. The material sequenced was PBMCs, taken around atezolizumab (anti-PD-L1) treatment. The receptors originated from a woman of 80 years or more with urothelial cancer.

The genes are TRBV6-4 and TRBJ1-2; 9 bases are shared with TRBD1. CDR3 length: 14 amino acids. J gave up 8 bases and V 6 bases, and 10 bases lay outside the gene matches. Germline CDR1 MRHNA, CDR2 SNTAGT. Written as DNA, the CDR3 is TGTGCCAGCAGCGGGGACAGGGCCAGTGAGGGCTACACCTTC. Protein sequence: CASSGDRASEGYTF.

This chain links TRBV18 with TRBJ2-7; 10 nucleotides line up with TRBD1. Germline V gene sequence: CDR1 KGHSH, CDR2 LQKENI. J gave up 4 bases and V 6 bases, and 6 bases lay outside the gene matches. This CDR3 is 14 amino acids long. This CDR3 is CASSFGQGVYEQYF. The CDR3 region has the DNA TGTGCCAGCTCGTTCGGACAGGGGGTGTACGAGCAGTACTTC.

The chain joins TRBV10-1 to TRBJ1-5; maybe TRBD1 (6 bases). V lost 5 bases and J lost 4, with 12 bases in between. CDR1 WNHNN and CDR2 SYGVQD come from the germline V gene (reference sequence). The CDR3 length is 14 residues. CDR3 nucleotides: TGCGCCAGCAGTACTGGACAGACAAATCAGCCCCAGCATTTT. Translated, it gives CASSTGQTNQPQHF.

V gene TRBV14 combines with J gene TRBJ2-7, with 8 bases aligning to TRBD2. From germline, CDR1 is SGHDN and CDR2 FVKESK. J was trimmed by 4 bases and V by 4 bases; bases with no gene match: 6. This CDR3 comprises 14 residues. Here the CDR3 DNA reads TGTGCCAGCAGCCCCAGCGGGAGTAGTTACGAGCAGTACTTC. Amino acid sequence: CASSPSGSSYEQYF.

The gene calls are TRBV9 and TRBJ2-3; D perhaps matches TRBD2 (6 bases). CDR1 SGDLS and CDR2 YYNGEE come from the germline V gene. The CDR3 contains 15 residues. Trimming removed 1 base at V and 6 bases at J, with 15 bases between. The CDR3, as DNA: TGTGCCAGCAGCGTACCCGGGGCGGGATCGGATACGCAGTATTTT. Its translation: CASSVPGAGSDTQYF.

This chain connects TRBV9 to TRBJ2-3; 11 nucleotides line up with TRBD2. The V gene end was trimmed by 0 bases and the J gene end by 5 bases; junction bases not matched to a gene: 5. This CDR3 is 16 amino acids long. Germline V CDR1 and CDR2: SGDLS, YYNGEE. The CDR3 protein is CASSVELAGVGDTQYF. CDR3 coding DNA: TGTGCCAGCAGCGTAGAACTAGCGGGAGTTGGAGATACGCAGTATTTT. The whole variable domain, filled in from reference TRBV9 and TRBJ2-3, reads DSGVTQTPKHLITATGQRVTLRCSPRSGDLSVYWYQQSLDQGLQFLIQYYNGEERAKGNILERFSAQQFPDLHSELNLSSLELGDSALYFCASSVELAGVGDTQYFGPGTRLTVL.

The chain links TRBV5-1 to TRBJ2-2, with a possible D match to TRBD2 (5 bases). This CDR3 is built from 15 residues. V lost 5 bases, J lost 0 bases, and 11 bases lay in between. Germline CDR1 SGHRS, CDR2 YFSETQ. The DNA of the CDR3 is TGCGCCAGCAGTTCGGACTTCGCGAACACCGGGGAGCTGTTTTTT. Amino acid sequence: CASSSDFANTGELFF.

The V and J genes are TRBV9 and TRBJ2-7; 10 positions agree with TRBD1. This CDR3 comprises 14 residues. V lost 4 bases and J lost 3; bases outside the gene matches: 4. Germline CDR1 and CDR2: SGDLS and YYNGEE. The CDR3 sequence is CASSPRDRGYEQYF. In DNA, the CDR3 is TGTGCCAGCAGCCCCCGGGACAGGGGCTACGAGCAGTACTTC.

The chain has TRBV6-1 and TRBJ1-5; D is possibly TRBD1 (5 bases). Germline V gene lookup returns CDR1 MNHNS and CDR2 SASEGT. The CDR3 spans 15 residues. V was clipped by 1 base and J by 2 bases, with 9 bases between them. CDR3 DNA: TGTGCCAGCAGTGAAGACAGGTGGGGCAATCAGCCCCAGCATTTT. Residues: CASSEDRWGNQPQHF.

The J gene is TRBJ2-3, the V gene TRBV7-3, with TRBD2 matching over 10 bases. CDR1 is SGHTA, CDR2 FQGTGA, per germline. V lost 5 bases to trimming and J lost 1 base; unmatched junction nucleotides: 6. The CDR3 covers 16 residues. The CDR3 sequence is CASSPTSGWGTDTQYF. CDR3 in DNA: TGTGCCAGCAGCCCGACTAGCGGGTGGGGCACAGATACGCAGTATTTT. Variable domain in full (rest from reference TRBV7-3 and TRBJ2-3): GAGVSQTPSNKVTEKGKYVELRCDPISGHTALYWYRQSLGQGPEFLIYFQGTGAADDSGLPNDRFFAVRPEGSVSTLKIQRTERGDSAVYLCASSPTSGWGTDTQYFGPGTRLTVL.

As regards this clone: The same CDR3 can be traced to other DNA sequences in this sample. V usage is TRBV9 and J usage is TRBJ2-7; 7 nucleotides match TRBD2. This CDR3 is 14 amino acids long. CDR1 is SGDLS and CDR2 is YYNGEE in the germline V gene. V lost 0 bases, J lost 3 bases, and 3 bases stayed unmatched. CDR3 bases: TGTGCCAGCAGCGTAGGTCGGACTAGCTACGAGCAGTACTTC. Translating it yields CASSVGRTSYEQYF. Looking up the rest from reference TRBV9 and TRBJ2-7 gives the full variable domain: DSGVTQTPKHLITATGQRVTLRCSPRSGDLSVYWYQQSLDQGLQFLIQYYNGEERAKGNILERFSAQQFPDLHSELNLSSLELGDSALYFCASSVGRTSYEQYFGPGTRLTVT.

This chain uses TRBV28 with TRBJ1-1; no clear D. The germline V and J ends were trimmed by 5 bases and 7 bases, with 17 bases remaining between them. Germline lookup yields CDR1 MDHEN and CDR2 SYDVKM. The CDR3 consists of 14 residues. Written as DNA, the CDR3 is TGTGCCAGCAGTCCTCTGGGCCTTACCCGTGAAGCTTTCTTT. Protein sequence: CASSPLGLTREAFF.

The table lists this clone with a count of one. The chain links TRBV29-1 to TRBJ2-7, with a possible D match to TRBD1 (5 bases). From germline, CDR1 is SQVTM and CDR2 ANQGSEA. The CDR3 runs 13 residues. V lost 6 bases to trimming and J lost 2 bases, with 14 bases between them. This chain's CDR3 is CSVRVHSTYEQYF. The CDR3 nucleotides are TGCAGCGTCAGGGTGCACAGCACCTACGAGCAGTACTTC.

V is TRBV28 and J is TRBJ1-1; TRBD1 aligns across 7 bases. CDR1 and CDR2 from the germline V gene are MDHEN and SYDVKM. The CDR3 totals 14 residues. Unmatched junction bases numbered 4, after V lost 6 bases and J lost 0 bases. The CDR3 is CASSSGTVNTEAFF. The CDR3 bases are TGTGCCAGCAGCTCTGGGACAGTGAACACTGAAGCTTTCTTT.

The chain joins TRBV7-2 to TRBJ2-3; a possible D gene is TRBD2 (7 bases). Germline-derived CDR1 and CDR2 are SGHTA and FQGNSA. V dropped 5 bases and J dropped 3 bases, with 21 bases sitting between them. The CDR3 runs to 17 residues. The CDR3 region is CASSKRGKRDGTDTQYF. In nucleotides, the CDR3 is TGTGCCAGCAGCAAAAGGGGGAAGCGGGATGGGACAGATACGCAGTATTTT. The variable domain in full, completed from reference TRBV7-2 and TRBJ2-3, reads GAGVSQSPSNKVTEKGKDVELRCDPISGHTALYWYRQSLGQGLEFLIYFQGNSAPDKSGLPSDRFSAERTGGSVSTLTIQRTQQEDSAVYLCASSKRGKRDGTDTQYFGPGTRLTVL.

This chain connects TRBV10-3 to TRBJ2-3; weak D call: TRBD1 (5 bases). The CDR3 is 18 residues long. V was trimmed by 0 bases and J by 3 bases, leaving 19 bases between them. Germline CDR1 ENHRY, CDR2 SYGVKD. The CDR3 reads CAISESTFARVRTDTQYF. Here the CDR3 DNA reads TGTGCCATCAGTGAGTCGACTTTTGCCAGGGTTAGGACAGATACGCAGTATTTT.

The chain employs TRBV28 and TRBJ2-1; D remains unclear. The CDR3 spans 15 residues. Germline V CDR1 and CDR2: MDHEN, SYDVKM. Trimming pared 2 bases from V and 2 bases from J, leaving 10 bases between. The CDR3 DNA reads TGTGCCAGCAGTTTAAGGTGGCGGACCTACAATGAGCAGTTCTTC. Its translation is CASSLRWRTYNEQFF.

This chain joins TRBV15 and TRBJ2-7; 7 positions agree with TRBD2. This CDR3 is built from 15 residues. Germline V gene lookup returns CDR1 LNHNV and CDR2 YYDKDF (reference sequence). J lost 0 bases, V lost 4 bases, and 6 bases had no gene match. This CDR3 is CATSTMGEGSYEQYF. CDR3 in DNA: TGTGCCACCAGCACCATGGGGGAGGGCTCCTACGAGCAGTACTTC.

The J gene is TRBJ2-3, the V gene TRBV19; perhaps TRBD2 as D (6 bases). V dropped 6 bases and J dropped 4 bases, with 8 bases sitting between them. Germline V gives CDR1 LNHDA, CDR2 SQIVND (reference sequence). The CDR3 has 12 residues. CDR3 sequence (DNA): TGTGCCAGTAGGGACTATGCAGATACGCAGTATTTT. Protein product: CASRDYADTQYF.

The gene calls are TRBV28 and TRBJ2-2; TRBD2 matches at 12 bases. J lost 3 bases, V lost 4 bases, and 3 bases had no gene match. The CDR3 runs to 16 residues. Germline assignment: CDR1 MDHEN and CDR2 SYDVKM. In DNA, the CDR3 is TGTGCCAGCAGTTCCCCTAGCGGGAGGGACACCGGGGAGCTGTTTTTT. It specifies CASSSPSGRDTGELFF.

V gene TRBV27 combines with J gene TRBJ1-2; 11 bases are shared with TRBD1. This CDR3 is built from 14 residues. V lost 3 bases, J lost 6 bases, and 3 bases stayed unmatched. Germline V lookup: CDR1 MNHEY, CDR2 SMNVEV (reference sequence). The CDR3 coding sequence is TGTGCCAGCAGTTTGGACAGGGGGCTCGATGGCTACACCTTC. As protein: CASSLDRGLDGYTF.

V is TRBV19 and J is TRBJ1-2; 7 bases align to TRBD1. The CDR3 totals 15 residues. Germline V gene sequence: CDR1 LNHDA, CDR2 SQIVND (reference sequence). The J segment lost 1 base and the V segment lost 5 bases, leaving 7 bases of the junction unmatched. CDR3 residues: CASSPTGMNNYGYTF. The CDR3 coding sequence is TGTGCCAGTAGTCCGACAGGGATGAATAACTATGGCTACACCTTC.

This clone is a singleton in its sample. This rearrangement joins TRBV6-1 to TRBJ2-7; 7 bases align to TRBD1. V was pared by 10 bases and J by 4 bases, with 7 bases of the junction left unmatched. The CDR3 loop spans 12 amino acids. The V gene's germline CDR1 is MNHNS and CDR2 SASEGT. The CDR3 loop is CATTGTVYEQYF. DNA of the CDR3: TGTGCCACGACGGGGACAGTTTACGAGCAGTACTTC.

Details on this clone: Other DNA sequences in the same sample also yield this CDR3. V and J are TRBV18 and TRBJ1-5; possible D gene TRBD1, 5 bases. The CDR3 is 15 amino acids. The germline CDR1 and CDR2 sequences are KGHSH and LQKENI. V shed 3 bases and J shed 4 bases, with 13 bases lying between them. The CDR3 DNA follows: TGTGCCAGCTCACCGCCGGGACGGGGGAATCAGCCCCAGCATTTT. As protein: CASSPPGRGNQPQHF.

The chain uses TRBV11-1 and TRBJ1-2, with D perhaps TRBD1 (5 bases). The V gene lost 5 bases and the J gene lost 5 bases, with 12 bases spanning the gap. Germline CDR1 and CDR2: SGHAT and FQDESV (reference sequence). CDR3 length: 13 amino acids. The CDR3 region has the DNA TGTGCCAGCAGCGATTCAGGGCGGTATGGCTACACCTTC. Translating it yields CASSDSGRYGYTF.

The genes are TRBV28 and TRBJ1-2; the match to TRBD1 covers 11 bases. This CDR3 is 14 amino acids long. Unmatched junction bases numbered 5, after V lost 9 bases and J lost 2 bases. CDR1 and CDR2 from the germline V gene are MDHEN and SYDVKM. The CDR3 bases are TGTGCCAGTGCCGGGACAGGGGGAAACTATGGCTACACCTTC. This translates into CASAGTGGNYGYTF.

CDR3 protein: CASSLSTGAEAFF. The CDR3, as DNA: TGTGCCAGCAGCCTATCGACAGGAGCTGAAGCTTTCTTT. This rearrangement joins TRBV14 to TRBJ1-1, with a tentative D call TRBD1 (6 bases). The V gene lost 4 bases and the J gene lost 6 bases, with 12 bases spanning the gap. CDR1 is SGHDN and CDR2 is FVKESK in the germline V gene. CDR3 length: 13 amino acids.

V gene TRBV7-8 combines with J gene TRBJ1-1; D remains unclear. CDR1 is SGHVS and CDR2 is FQNEAQ in the germline V gene. This CDR3 comprises 14 residues. Trimming cost V 1 base and J 1 base, with 7 bases left between them. CDR3 coding DNA: TGTGCCAGCAGCTTAGGGAGAAAGAACACTGAAGCTTTCTTT. Translation gives CASSLGRKNTEAFF.

The chain couples TRBV18 to TRBJ1-5; D remains ambiguous. V lost 3 bases to trimming and J lost 5 bases, with 11 bases between them. The CDR3 has 14 residues. The germline gives CDR1 KGHSH, CDR2 LQKENI. The CDR3 bases are TGTGCCAGCTCACCGCAGAGGGATCATCAGCCCCAGCATTTT. Protein product: CASSPQRDHQPQHF.

The chain has TRBV28 and TRBJ2-6; tentative D call: TRBD1 (5 bases). CDR1 and CDR2 (germline): MDHEN, SYDVKM. The CDR3 is 15 amino acids. The V end lost 4 bases, the J end lost 4 bases, and 11 bases lay between the germline ends. CDR3: CASSSVGAGANVLTF. The CDR3 DNA reads TGTGCCAGCAGTTCGGTAGGGGCCGGGGCCAACGTCCTGACTTTC.

This rearrangement joins TRBV27 to TRBJ1-5; D is perhaps TRBD1 (6 bases). V was cut by 4 bases and J by 0 bases, with 19 bases left in between. The CDR3 spans 18 residues. The V gene's germline CDR1 is MNHEY and CDR2 SMNVEV (reference sequence). The CDR3 sequence is CASSSTGIRSHSNQPQHF. The CDR3 DNA reads as TGTGCCAGCAGTTCGACAGGAATCAGGTCCCATAGCAATCAGCCCCAGCATTTT.